This is a list of T cell receptor beta chains from one sample in a study of blood T cell repertoires in COVID-19. Profiling relied on immunoSEQ multiplex PCR, and the TCRdb table lists in-frame clones only, not all of them. The sample lists over 85,000 clones, 80% to 90% occurring once. Sequenced sample: peripheral blood. Receptors were obtained from a human donor in a cohort sampled during active COVID-19. CDR3s include the opening cysteine and the closing phenylalanine or tryptophan. The D gene is left open where the match is weak. Clone size is not always given. Where it is, it says once, few, many or a class for expanded clones.

d_gene,abundance,v_gene,j_gene,CDR3aa,CDR3nt
TRBD2,NA,TRBV6-4,TRBJ2-2,CASSEEVREFGGELFF,TGTGCCAGCAGTGAGGAGGTGCGGGAGTTCGGCGGGGAGCTGTTTTTT
NA,NA,TRBV10-1,TRBJ2-1,CASGGSLYNEQFF,TGCGCCAGCGGAGGCAGCCTGTACAATGAGCAGTTCTTC
NA,NA,TRBV9,TRBJ1-3,CASSKHSPISGNTIYF,TGTGCCAGCAGCAAACACAGCCCGATCTCTGGAAACACCATATATTTT
NA,once,TRBV28,TRBJ2-7,CASSFSYYEQYF,TGTGCCAGCAGTTTCTCGTACTACGAGCAGTACTTC
NA,NA,TRBV2,TRBJ2-7,CASGGEYEQYF,TGTGCCAGCGGTGGGGAGTACGAGCAGTACTTC
NA,once,TRBV6-5,TRBJ1-5,CAGQGSNQPQHF,TGTGCCGGTCAGGGAAGCAATCAGCCCCAGCATTTT
TRBD2,NA,TRBV7-2,TRBJ2-3,CASSTRRGSSTDTQYF,TGTGCCAGCAGCACCCGGCGCGGGAGCAGCACAGATACGCAGTATTTT
NA,NA,TRBV15,TRBJ2-1,CATSPLGDSEEYEGYNEQFF,TGTGCCACCAGCCCTTTGGGAGACTCGGAGGAGTATGAAGGGTACAATGAGCAGTTCTTC
NA,NA,TRBV19,TRBJ2-7,CASSMSGPSSYEQYF,TGTGCCAGTAGTATGAGCGGACCCAGCTCCTACGAGCAGTACTTC
TRBD2,NA,TRBV6-5,TRBJ2-3,CASRPGLAGSDTQYF,TGTGCCAGCAGGCCGGGACTAGCGGGGTCAGATACGCAGTATTTT
NA,NA,TRBV9,TRBJ1-2,CASSVYAGRGYGYTF,TGTGCCAGCAGCGTATATGCGGGGAGAGGCTATGGCTACACCTTC
NA,once,TRBV7-3,TRBJ2-3,CASSPFPTDTQYF,TGTGCCAGCAGCCCCTTCCCCACAGATACGCAGTATTTT
NA,NA,TRBV5-1,TRBJ1-5,CASSLDGDSNQPQHF,TGCGCCAGCAGCCTTGACGGAGATAGCAATCAGCCCCAGCATTTT
TRBD2,NA,TRBV7-9,TRBJ2-1,CASSFLVEREPLIF,TGTGCCAGCAGCTTCCTTGTGGAGCGGGAGCCTTTGATCTTC
TRBD1,NA,TRBV28,TRBJ2-5,CASSSPARGRETQYF,TGTGCCAGCAGTTCCCCTGCCAGGGGGCGAGAGACCCAGTACTTC
TRBD2,NA,TRBV6-6,TRBJ2-1,CATQSGRASYNEQFF,TGTGCCACCCAGAGCGGGAGGGCTTCCTACAATGAGCAGTTCTTC
NA,NA,TRBV29-1,TRBJ1-1,CSAGGRNTEAFF,TGCAGCGCAGGAGGGAGGAACACTGAAGCTTTCTTT
NA,NA,TRBV5-1,TRBJ2-1,CASSFRQGMSYNEQFF,TGCGCCAGCAGCTTTCGGCAGGGGATGTCCTACAATGAGCAGTTCTTC
NA,NA,TRBV30,TRBJ2-5,CAWSSSGETQYF,TGTGCCTGGAGTTCCTCGGGGGAGACCCAGTACTTC
NA,NA,TRBV29-1,TRBJ1-2,CSVGEGGGYTF,TGCAGCGTTGGAGAGGGGGGTGGCTACACCTTC
TRBD1,once,TRBV6-5,TRBJ2-2,CASSYSPGQVNGELFF,TGTGCCAGCAGTTATTCCCCGGGACAGGTGAACGGGGAGCTGTTTTTT
TRBD1,once,TRBV28,TRBJ1-2,CASSLGGTGGLVNYGYTF,TGTGCCAGCAGTTTAGGGGGGACAGGGGGATTGGTGAACTATGGCTACACCTTC
NA,NA,TRBV5-1,TRBJ1-1,CASSFQTGANTEAFF,TGCGCCAGCAGCTTCCAGACAGGAGCTAACACTGAAGCTTTCTTT
TRBD1,NA,TRBV27,TRBJ2-3,CASSPSKGARSTDTQYF,TGTGCCAGCAGTCCCTCAAAGGGGGCCCGGAGCACAGATACGCAGTATTTT
TRBD2,once,TRBV3-1/TRBV3-2,TRBJ2-1,CASSPSGRLNEQFF,TGTGCCAGCAGCCCTAGCGGGAGGTTAAATGAGCAGTTCTTC
TRBD2,NA,TRBV10-2,TRBJ2-5,CASSELGLARLGETQYF,TGCGCCAGCAGTGAGCTGGGACTAGCCCGTCTCGGGGAGACCCAGTACTTC
NA,NA,TRBV28,TRBJ1-1,CASKRGGSETEAFF,TGTGCCAGCAAAAGGGGAGGATCGGAAACTGAAGCTTTCTTT
NA,NA,TRBV28,TRBJ2-5,CASSLPDSGTQYF,TGTGCCAGCAGTTTACCGGACTCGGGGACCCAGTACTTC
NA,once,TRBV10-3,TRBJ1-1,CAISGQANTEAFF,TGTGCCATCAGTGGACAGGCGAACACTGAAGCTTTCTTT
NA,NA,TRBV5-1,TRBJ1-5,CASRAGEGNQPQHF,TGCGCCAGCAGGGCAGGGGAAGGGAATCAGCCCCAGCATTTT
NA,NA,TRBV4-1,TRBJ2-1,CASSPLGGMGRNEQFF,TGCGCCAGCAGCCCCTTAGGAGGGATGGGGCGCAATGAGCAGTTCTTC
NA,NA,TRBV27,TRBJ2-7,CASSLKRLSSYEQYF,TGTGCCAGCAGTTTAAAGCGCTTAAGCTCCTACGAGCAGTACTTC
TRBD2,NA,TRBV6-5,TRBJ2-3,CASSFGLAGTDTQYF,TGTGCCAGCAGTTTCGGACTAGCGGGCACAGATACGCAGTATTTT
TRBD1,NA,TRBV27,TRBJ2-2,CASIGTANTGELFF,TGTGCCAGCATTGGGACAGCGAACACCGGGGAGCTGTTTTTT
TRBD1,NA,TRBV29-1,TRBJ1-1,CSVVRQGAVTEAFF,TGCAGCGTCGTCAGACAGGGGGCAGTCACTGAAGCTTTCTTT
TRBD1,NA,TRBV19,TRBJ1-5,CASSMDRVHQPQHF,TGTGCCAGTAGTATGGACAGGGTGCATCAGCCCCAGCATTTT
NA,NA,TRBV10-1,TRBJ1-1,CAVFLTEAFF,TGCGCCGTCTTTCTCACTGAAGCTTTCTTT
NA,few,TRBV15,TRBJ1-5,CATSRDQAQVAQHF,TGTGCCACCAGCAGAGACCAGGCCCAAGTTGCCCAGCATTTT
TRBD1,NA,TRBV28,TRBJ1-6,CASTPSDRVNSPLHF,TGTGCCAGCACCCCCTCGGACAGGGTAAATTCACCCCTCCACTTT
NA,NA,TRBV5-1,TRBJ1-3,CASSLPGLSGNTIYF,TGCGCCAGCAGCTTGCCGGGGTTATCTGGAAACACCATATATTTT
NA,NA,TRBV6-5,TRBJ1-5,CASSYSSLSGNQPQHF,TGTGCCAGCAGTTACTCGTCCCTTAGCGGCAATCAGCCCCAGCATTTT
TRBD1,NA,TRBV5-1,TRBJ1-5,CASSPRDRIRVDQPQHF,TGCGCCAGCAGCCCCCGGGACAGGATAAGGGTAGATCAGCCCCAGCATTTT
TRBD2,NA,TRBV2,TRBJ2-1,CASILAGGGNEQFF,TGTGCCAGCATTCTAGCGGGAGGGGGTAATGAGCAGTTCTTC
NA,NA,TRBV30,TRBJ1-6,CAWSQGPLPLHF,TGTGCCTGGAGTCAGGGCCCGTTACCCCTCCACTTT
TRBD1,NA,TRBV7-9,TRBJ1-5,CASSDTGGNQPQHF,TGTGCCAGCAGCGACACAGGGGGCAATCAGCCCCAGCATTTT
NA,NA,TRBV28,TRBJ1-6,CASSFQNSPLHF,TGTGCCAGCAGTTTCCAAAATTCACCCCTCCACTTT
TRBD1,many,TRBV9,TRBJ1-2,CASSDGTVGANYGYTF,TGTGCCAGCAGCGACGGGACAGTGGGAGCTAACTATGGCTACACCTTC
TRBD2,NA,TRBV5-5,TRBJ2-7,CASSSGGVAGYYEQYF,TGTGCCAGCAGCTCTGGAGGGGTAGCGGGTTACTACGAGCAGTACTTC
TRBD2,NA,TRBV6-5,TRBJ2-7,CASTPPLAGYEQYF,TGTGCCAGCACTCCGCCACTAGCGGGCTACGAGCAGTACTTC
NA,NA,TRBV3-1/TRBV3-2,TRBJ2-7,CASSQDRGNPSEQYF,TGTGCCAGCAGCCAAGATAGAGGGAACCCCTCCGAGCAGTACTTC
TRBD1,NA,TRBV28,TRBJ1-2,CATRDRAGGYTF,TGTGCCACCAGAGACAGGGCCGGTGGCTACACCTTC
TRBD2,NA,TRBV6-4,TRBJ2-1,CASSDPGLGPREQFF,TGTGCCAGCAGTGACCCCGGACTAGGACCTAGGGAGCAGTTCTTC
TRBD2,NA,TRBV12-3/TRBV12-4,TRBJ2-7,CASSLGSSGIQYF,TGTGCCAGCAGTTTAGGGTCTAGCGGGATCCAGTACTTC
NA,NA,TRBV4-1,TRBJ1-1,CASSQERGALNTEAFF,TGCGCCAGCAGCCAAGAGCGGGGAGCTTTGAACACTGAAGCTTTCTTT
NA,NA,TRBV7-2,TRBJ1-1,CASSRPGGTEAFF,TGTGCCAGCAGCCGCCCCGGGGGCACTGAAGCTTTCTTT
NA,NA,TRBV6-4,TRBJ2-2,CASSDSGPWGTGELFF,TGTGCCAGCAGTGACTCGGGGCCCTGGGGAACCGGGGAGCTGTTTTTT
TRBD2,few,TRBV19,TRBJ2-5,CASSQLNSGSGETQYF,TGTGCCAGTAGTCAGTTAAATAGCGGGAGCGGCGAGACCCAGTACTTC